This T cell receptor beta chain is from a study of T-cell reconstitution after alpha-beta-depleted transplantation in children listed by TCRdb under 2016. With regard to the full study: The study quantitatively tracked T-cell immune reconstitution after TCRalphabeta/CD19-depleted allogeneic hematopoietic cell transplantation in children using TCR repertoire profiling. Overall results and qualifications from the work: The apparently early alphabetaT-cell count recovery about two months after transplant was reportedly dependent on only several hundred rapidly expanded clones derived from non-depleted graft cells. Hyperexpanded clone frequencies declined over subsequent months; after one year, T-cell counts and TCRbeta diversity were mostly attributed to newly produced T cells. In some patients, high TCRbeta diversity at day 60 was attributed to recipient T cells and intrathymic progenitors that had survived conditioning.

This clonotype has ten or more counts. Its antigen remains undetermined. The sample holds no much larger clone one base away, and base qualities are not on file. Including cysteine and phenylalanine, the CDR3 has 12 amino acids. Of all the DNA, just the CDR3 is kept, 36 bases in frame from base 1. The trim is 4 bases for V and 0 bases for J, with a gap of 3 bases between the germline ends. The germline V gene sets CDR1 to MNHEY and CDR2 to SVGEGT. Receptor amplification or capture employed PCR. Reads for this sample came from an Illumina HiSeq 2500. TCR library preparation used molecular barcoding, with unique molecular identifiers applied to normalize quantification of the TCRbeta repertoire. The raw public data were reprocessed by TCRdb itself: fastp quality trimming at Q25, MiXCR clonotype calling, in-frame beta chains only. Every CDR3 protein is listed once, alongside the most common genes and DNA of its rows. This sample lists over 150,000 distinct CDR3 sequences; approximately 7% were detected once. The ten most abundant clones make up about 6% of the sample.

The treatment or condition label, as the study defines it: allogeneic hematopoietic cell transplantation with graft depleted of TCRalphabeta T cells and CD19 B cells. Transplant recipients were children who received TCRalphabeta/CD19-depleted allogeneic hematopoietic cell grafts. The chain is made from TRBV6-2 or TRBV6-3 and TRBJ1-1, with no D gene named confidently. The TCR was taken from a boy under 10 years old with acute lymphoblastic leukemia, due to receive a stem cell transplant. The input for sequencing was PBMCs, taken before TCRalphabeta/CD19-depleted stem cell transplant. The CDR3 sequence is CASSFLNTEAFF. The nucleotides read TGTGCCAGCAGTTTTTTGAACACTGAAGCTTTCTTT.